The clone carrying this T cell receptor (beta chain) was seen at least ten times. This library used roughly 400 ng RNA and molecular barcoded adaptors spanning alpha/delta and beta/gamma chains. TCRdb called the reads again in MiXCR, with one record for every CDR3 protein. The table records fewer than 150,000 distinct CDR3 sequences, under 15% of them present only once. The data were obtained in a study of read filtering for tumor transcriptome and immune sequencing. The germline CDR1 and CDR2 sequences are MNHNS and SASEGT. The V end was cut by 7 bases, the J end by 3 bases, with 13 bases between. CDR3 length: 15 amino acids.

Material for sequencing was a population of CD138-negative cells sorted from bone marrow. The TCR originated in a donor aged 40 or older with multiple myeloma. The chain is built from TRBV6-1 and TRBJ2-6; D not certain. CDR3 loop: CASKKDPDGANVLTF. Written as DNA, the CDR3 is TGTGCCAGCAAAAAAGACCCTGATGGGGCCAACGTCCTGACTTTC.